One and the same sample provided the 4 T cell receptor beta chains below, sequenced in a study of blood T cell repertoires in COVID-19. TCRdb's copy holds only in-frame clones and misses some; the assay was immunoSEQ multiplex PCR. The data contain approximately 140,000 clones, 75% to 90% of them seen just once; the ten biggest clones take up 8%. Material: peripheral blood. Receptor source: a woman aged 55-75 years with COVID-19, enrolled during active disease.

V gene TRBV6-2 or TRBV6-3 combines with J gene TRBJ1-2; no clear D. V lost 2 bases and J 8 bases, leaving 12 bases between the germline ends. The CDR3 length is 13 residues. Germline-derived CDR1 and CDR2 are MNHEY and SVGEGT. CDR3 sequence: CASSYPEPRGYTF. CDR3 in DNA: TGTGCCAGCAGTTACCCCGAGCCCCGCGGCTACACCTTC.

Here the CDR3 reads CASSQGGEIADTQYF. Written as DNA, the CDR3 is TGTGCCAGCAGCCAAGGGGGCGAGATCGCAGATACGCAGTATTTT. The chain recombines TRBV7-3 with TRBJ2-3; 7 bases map to TRBD1. This CDR3 comprises 15 residues. Germline CDR1 SGHTA, CDR2 FQGTGA. After removal of 5 bases from V and 4 bases from J, the junction contained 9 bases not matched to a gene.

The chain links TRBV19 to TRBJ1-4; TRBD1 might be the D (5 bases). Germline assignment: CDR1 LNHDA and CDR2 SQIVND (reference sequence). CDR3 length equals 13 residues. Trimming pared 3 bases from V and 8 bases from J, leaving 10 bases between. For the CDR3, the DNA is TGTGCCAGTAGTATGTTGACAGAAGAAAAACTGTTTTTT. Amino acids: CASSMLTEEKLFF.

The V call is TRBV9, the J call TRBJ2-2, with TRBD2 matching over 8 bases. The trim removed 0 bases at V and 5 bases at J, leaving 0 bases unmatched. The CDR3 loop spans 14 amino acids. Germline values: CDR1 SGDLS, CDR2 YYNGEE. The CDR3 nucleotides are TGTGCCAGCAGCGTAGAGCGGGGGACCGGGGAGCTGTTTTTT. Its protein is CASSVERGTGELFF.